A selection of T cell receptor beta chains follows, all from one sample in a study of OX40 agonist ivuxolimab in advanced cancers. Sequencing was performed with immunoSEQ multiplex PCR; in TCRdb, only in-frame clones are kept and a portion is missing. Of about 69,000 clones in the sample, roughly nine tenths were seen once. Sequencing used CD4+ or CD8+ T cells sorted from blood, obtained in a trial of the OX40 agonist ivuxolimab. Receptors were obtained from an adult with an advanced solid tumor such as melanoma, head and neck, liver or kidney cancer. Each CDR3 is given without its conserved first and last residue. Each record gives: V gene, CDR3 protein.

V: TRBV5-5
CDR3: ASSLYGEGNSPLH

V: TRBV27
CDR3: ASKQGAPRDTGELF

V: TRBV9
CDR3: ASSANGPGNEQF

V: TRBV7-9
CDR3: ASSSTSGGTSTDTQY

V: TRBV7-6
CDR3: ASSRAGTPNTEAF

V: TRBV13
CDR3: ASSAGDSYYNEQF

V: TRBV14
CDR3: ASSQEGGDYGYT

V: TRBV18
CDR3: ASSLTGGYQPQH

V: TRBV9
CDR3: ASSSEGGPYEQY

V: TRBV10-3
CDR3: AISEWNEGAGETQY

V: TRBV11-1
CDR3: ASSLVGQSYEQY

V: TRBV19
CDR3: ASSFSVGLNNEQF

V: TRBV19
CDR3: ASSIIRNEQF

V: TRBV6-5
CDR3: ASSYGGQATSEQF

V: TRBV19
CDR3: ASSPGQGNGYT

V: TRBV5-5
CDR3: ASSPWGQGYT

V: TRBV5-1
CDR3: ASSFPGDTQY

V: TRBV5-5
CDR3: ASSLGRISSYEQY

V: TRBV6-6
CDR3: ASSYFEAEDTQY

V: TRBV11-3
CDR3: ASTWGGSNEQF

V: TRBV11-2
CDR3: ASSLGGATNEKLF

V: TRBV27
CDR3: ASSPGLPDTQY

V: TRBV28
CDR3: ASSSVPGQRYEQY

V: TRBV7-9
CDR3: ASSQDRTANYGYT

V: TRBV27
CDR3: ASSPLSGGLEKLF

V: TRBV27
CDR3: ASSWGTKQF

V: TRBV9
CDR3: ASSESHREGYEQY

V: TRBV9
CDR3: ASSVTSGQSTDTQY

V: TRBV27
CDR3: ASRLTSGSLYEQY